Below are 28 T cell receptor beta chains sequenced from a single sample in a study of Ad26.COV2.S vaccination and SARS-CoV-2 variants. The protocol was immunoSEQ multiplex PCR, while the TCRdb copy is restricted to in-frame clones and leaves out a portion. The profile covers 300,000 to 400,000 clones, with about 88% appearing a single time and 6.4% taken by the ten largest. Regarding treatment: around 19 received Ad26.COV2.S at low or high dose, single or two shots; five or six received placebo; per-sample allocation not given. Day 63 following the first vaccine or placebo injection was when the samples were taken. The sequenced sample was peripheral blood, obtained in a trial of Ad26.COV2.S vaccine versus placebo. The receptor source for this set is a person aged 18 to 65 who received the Ad26.COV2.S COVID-19 vaccine or a placebo.

V gene TRBV7-2 combines with J gene TRBJ1-2, with D perhaps TRBD1 (6 bases). CDR3 length: 16 residues. CDR1 and CDR2 from the germline V gene are SGHTA and FQGNSA. V was clipped by 1 base and J by 7 bases, with 19 bases between them. The CDR3: CASSLDTGAMRTGYTF. The CDR3 coding sequence is TGTGCCAGCAGCTTAGATACGGGGGCGATGAGGACTGGCTACACCTTC.

The V and J genes are TRBV28 and TRBJ1-1; the match to TRBD1 covers 8 bases. The CDR3 loop spans 18 amino acids. Per the germline V gene, CDR1 is MDHEN and CDR2 is SYDVKM. Trimming cost V 6 bases and J 1 base; bases outside gene matches: 16. CDR3 amino acids: CASSPRKLQGASNTEAFF. The CDR3 DNA reads as TGTGCCAGCAGCCCCAGGAAGCTTCAGGGGGCTTCGAACACTGAAGCTTTCTTT.

The chain joins TRBV5-1 to TRBJ1-4; TRBD1 is a possible D gene (6 bases). This CDR3 is built from 15 residues. Trimming took off 0 bases at V and 4 bases at J, with 10 bases between the two ends. The germline V gene encodes CDR1 SGHRS and CDR2 YFSETQ. This CDR3 reads CASSLGGGSNEKLFF. The CDR3 nucleotides are TGCGCCAGCAGCTTGGGAGGGGGAAGTAATGAAAAACTGTTTTTT.

The chain combines TRBV28 with TRBJ2-7; 8 bases line up with TRBD2. The CDR3 covers 18 residues. J was trimmed by 5 bases and V by 2 bases; bases with no gene match: 17. CDR1 MDHEN and CDR2 SYDVKM come from the germline V gene. The CDR3 sequence is CASSLPLGVAGIVDEQYF. The DNA of the CDR3 is TGTGCCAGCAGTTTACCCCTCGGGGTAGCGGGAATAGTCGACGAGCAGTACTTC.

This chain links TRBV29-1 with TRBJ2-7; weak D call: TRBD2 (6 bases). V was pared by 4 bases and J by 5 bases, with 15 bases between. This CDR3 is built from 13 residues. Germline CDR1 SQVTM, CDR2 ANQGSEA. The CDR3 nucleotides are TGCAGCGTTGCATTCGGCGGGAAAGACGAGCAGTACTTC. It encodes CSVAFGGKDEQYF.

The rearrangement uses TRBV7-9 and TRBJ1-6; the D gene is possibly TRBD1 (5 bases). The CDR3 runs to 15 residues. V was pared by 2 bases and J by 9 bases, with 14 bases between. Germline CDR1 is SEHNR and CDR2 is FQNEAQ (reference sequence). This chain's CDR3 is CASSLQGTGSSPLHF. CDR3 coding DNA: TGTGCCAGCAGCTTACAGGGAACGGGCTCTTCACCCCTCCACTTT.

This chain joins TRBV7-3 and TRBJ1-2; 8 bases match TRBD1. CDR1 and CDR2 from the germline V gene are SGHTA and FQGTGA. The CDR3 is 16 residues long. Unmatched junction bases numbered 7, after V lost 0 bases and J lost 4 bases. CDR3 coding DNA: TGTGCCAGCAGCTTAACTTCCAGGGGGCTTGGCTATGGCTACACCTTC. Translated, it gives CASSLTSRGLGYGYTF. The complete variable domain, with remaining parts taken from reference TRBV7-3 and TRBJ1-2, reads GAGVSQTPSNKVTEKGKYVELRCDPISGHTALYWYRQSLGQGPEFLIYFQGTGAADDSGLPNDRFFAVRPEGSVSTLKIQRTERGDSAVYLCASSLTSRGLGYGYTFGSGTRLTVV.

The chain employs TRBV9 and TRBJ1-3; 9 nucleotides align to TRBD1. CDR1 is SGDLS and CDR2 is YYNGEE in the germline V gene. This CDR3 is built from 16 residues. V trimming: 4 bases; J trimming: 0 bases; junction bases outside the gene matches: 5. The CDR3 region has the DNA TGTGCCAGCAGCCCGGGACAGGGCCGCTCTGGAAACACCATATATTTT. Protein product: CASSPGQGRSGNTIYF.

The chain carries TRBV28 and TRBJ1-2; D remains unclear. The germline gives CDR1 MDHEN, CDR2 SYDVKM. The CDR3 has 12 residues. With 2 bases removed from V and 3 bases from J, the gap between germline ends came to 4 bases. This chain's CDR3 is CASSLNDYGYTF. The CDR3 DNA follows: TGTGCCAGCAGTTTAAATGACTATGGCTACACCTTC.

This clone was recorded a few times. The chain combines TRBV6-6 with TRBJ2-2; D not resolved. V was cut by 7 bases and J by 4 bases, with 19 bases left in between. Germline loops: CDR1 MNHNY, CDR2 SVGAGI (reference sequence). CDR3 length equals 16 residues. In DNA, the CDR3 is TGTGCCAGCATTGACGTGGCTACGTTCGCCACCGGGGAGCTGTTTTTT. As protein: CASIDVATFATGELFF.

J is TRBJ2-7 and V is TRBV9, with 9 bases identical to TRBD1. Trimming took 5 bases from V and 7 from J; bases not matched to a gene: 10. In germline, CDR1 is SGDLS, CDR2 YYNGEE. The CDR3 runs 14 residues. CDR3 coding DNA: TGTGCCAGCAGTGCCGCCGGGACAGGGCGAGAGCAGTACTTC. Protein: CASSAAGTGREQYF.

V gene TRBV19 combines with J gene TRBJ2-7; D perhaps matches TRBD2 (6 bases). This CDR3 is 13 amino acids long. CDR1 and CDR2 from the germline V gene are LNHDA and SQIVND (reference sequence). Between the trimmed V and J ends, which lost 5 bases and 4 bases, there was a span of 12 bases. The CDR3 protein is CASSPPGLYEQYF. The CDR3 nucleotides are TGTGCCAGTAGTCCCCCGGGACTTTACGAGCAGTACTTC.

The chain uses TRBV10-3 and TRBJ2-7, with D maybe TRBD2 (7 bases). The V end lost 3 bases, the J end lost 6 bases, and 15 bases lay between the germline ends. Germline loops: CDR1 ENHRY, CDR2 SYGVKD. The length of the CDR3 is 14 residues. CDR3 protein: CAISDSLGGAEQYF. The DNA of the CDR3 is TGTGCCATCAGTGACTCCCTTGGGGGGGCCGAGCAGTACTTC.

The V call is TRBV4-3, the J call TRBJ1-1; D perhaps matches TRBD1 (5 bases). CDR3 length equals 15 residues. From germline, CDR1 is LGHNA and CDR2 YSLEER. Trimming removed 0 bases at V and 1 base at J, with 9 bases between. In DNA, the CDR3 is TGCGCCAGCAGCCAAGATTCCAGGGCGAACACTGAAGCTTTCTTT. Its translation is CASSQDSRANTEAFF.

The chain is built from TRBV2 and TRBJ1-6, with 11 bases that match TRBD1. CDR1 and CDR2 (germline): SNHLY, FYNNEI. The J segment lost 6 bases and the V segment lost 4 bases, leaving 2 bases of the junction unmatched. This CDR3 region has 15 residues. The CDR3 protein is CASSGGTGGNSPLHF. In DNA, the CDR3 is TGTGCCAGCAGTGGCGGGACAGGGGGTAATTCACCCCTCCACTTT.

The chain is built from TRBV18 and TRBJ1-4; D is ambiguous. V shed 6 bases and J shed 0 bases, with 17 bases lying between them. The CDR3 covers 17 residues. The germline CDR1 and CDR2 sequences are KGHSH and LQKENI. In DNA form, the CDR3 reads TGTGCCAGCTCCCTCATGGGTCGAAGAGCAACTAATGAAAAACTGTTTTTT. Translating it yields CASSLMGRRATNEKLFF.

The chain is built from TRBV4-3 and TRBJ2-3; tentatively, D is TRBD2 (7 bases). The CDR3 contains 15 residues. Germline CDR1 reads LGHNA; CDR2 reads YSLEER. Trimming left V 1 base short and J 5 bases short, with 13 bases between. The CDR3 DNA follows: TGCGCCAGCAGCCAAGGTGGGGGGGCGGTAGATACGCAGTATTTT. Translating gives CASSQGGGAVDTQYF.

The chain carries TRBV28 and TRBJ1-3, with a weak D call TRBD1 (5 bases). V was pared by 7 bases and J by 0 bases, with 16 bases between. Germline V CDR1 and CDR2: MDHEN, SYDVKM. The CDR3 runs to 16 residues. CDR3 DNA sequence: TGTGCCAGCAAGCCCAGGGAAGGGGTCTCTGGAAACACCATATATTTT. It encodes CASKPREGVSGNTIYF.

The chain combines TRBV7-3 with TRBJ2-1, with D possibly TRBD1 on 6 matching bases. The V end lost 4 bases, the J end lost 0 bases, and 10 bases lay between the germline ends. The CDR3 contains 15 residues. Germline V CDR1 and CDR2: SGHTA, FQGTGA. The CDR3, as DNA: TGTGCCAGCAGCTCCGACAGGAGCTCCTACAATGAGCAGTTCTTC. Translated, it gives CASSSDRSSYNEQFF. The variable domain in full, completed from reference TRBV7-3 and TRBJ2-1, reads GAGVSQTPSNKVTEKGKYVELRCDPISGHTALYWYRQSLGQGPEFLIYFQGTGAADDSGLPNDRFFAVRPEGSVSTLKIQRTERGDSAVYLCASSSDRSSYNEQFFGPGTRLTVL.

This CDR3 is CATSSGQPPNTGELFF. The CDR3 DNA follows: TGTGCCACCAGCTCCGGACAGCCACCGAACACCGGGGAGCTGTTTTTT. The chain joins TRBV15 to TRBJ2-2, with D possibly TRBD1 on 6 matching bases. Trimming cost V 5 bases and J 0 bases, with 13 bases left between them. Looked up from germline, CDR1 is LNHNV and CDR2 is YYDKDF (reference sequence). CDR3 length: 16 amino acids.

This sequence joins TRBV19 and TRBJ1-3; D ambiguous. Between the trimmed V and J ends, which lost 1 base and 0 bases, there was a span of 10 bases. Germline CDR1 is LNHDA and CDR2 is SQIVND (reference sequence). The CDR3 loop spans 16 amino acids. The chain's CDR3 is CASSIGADASGNTIYF. Written as DNA, the CDR3 is TGTGCCAGTAGTATAGGAGCGGACGCCTCTGGAAACACCATATATTTT. The full variable domain, completed using reference TRBV19 and TRBJ1-3, is DGGITQSPKYLFRKEGQNVTLSCEQNLNHDAMYWYRQDPGQGLRLIYYSQIVNDFQKGDIAEGYSVSREKKESFPLTVTSAQKNPTAFYLCASSIGADASGNTIYFGEGSWLTVV.

Only one count was recorded for this clone. The CDR3, as DNA: TGTGCCAGCAGCTTATCGGACGGATATAATGAAAAACTGTTTTTT. Protein sequence: CASSLSDGYNEKLFF. V gene TRBV11-2 combines with J gene TRBJ1-4, with D hard to call. Germline values: CDR1 SGHAT, CDR2 FQNNGV. The CDR3 is 15 amino acids. V dropped 2 bases and J dropped 4 bases, with 11 bases sitting between them. Full variable domain (remainder filled in from reference TRBV11-2 and TRBJ1-4): EAGVAQSPRYKIIEKRQSVAFWCNPISGHATLYWYQQILGQGPKLLIQFQNNGVVDDSQLPKDRFSAERLKGVDSTLKIQPAKLEDSAVYLCASSLSDGYNEKLFFGSGTQLSVL.

The rearrangement uses TRBV5-1 and TRBJ1-6; 10 positions agree with TRBD1. J gave up 8 bases and V 6 bases, and 2 bases lay outside the gene matches. The CDR3 is 13 amino acids. The germline gives CDR1 SGHRS, CDR2 YFSETQ. The CDR3 sequence: CASTGQGDSPLHF. CDR3 in DNA: TGCGCCAGCACCGGACAGGGGGATTCACCCCTCCACTTT.

Points on this clone: The sample has other DNA sequences that encode this CDR3 too. The V gene is TRBV18, the J gene TRBJ2-3; D uncertain. V lost 3 bases, J lost 2 bases, and 3 bases lay in between. The germline gives CDR1 KGHSH, CDR2 LQKENI. There are 12 residues in the CDR3. The CDR3 DNA is TGTGCCAGCTCACCTCACACAGATACGCAGTATTTT. Amino acid sequence: CASSPHTDTQYF.

Comments on this clone: At the DNA level, this CDR3 is encoded by other sequences in the same sample as well. V usage is TRBV9 and J usage is TRBJ2-2, with D perhaps given as TRBD1 or TRBD2 (5 bases each). Trimming pared 0 bases from V and 6 bases from J, leaving 6 bases between. The germline V gene encodes CDR1 SGDLS and CDR2 YYNGEE. This CDR3 spans 13 amino acids. The DNA of the CDR3 is TGTGCCAGCAGCGTAGTGGGGGCCGGGGAGCTGTTTTTT. Amino acids: CASSVVGAGELFF.

The chain links TRBV3-1 (or the pseudogene TRBV3-2) to TRBJ1-3; D gene unclear. CDR1 and CDR2 (germline): LGHDT, YNNKEL (reference sequence). V was cut by 0 bases and J by 2 bases, with 11 bases left in between. This CDR3 region has 16 residues. Written as DNA, the CDR3 is TGTGCCAGCAGCCAAGATCATGTTGCCCCTGGAAACACCATATATTTT. Protein sequence: CASSQDHVAPGNTIYF.

This chain connects TRBV6-2 or TRBV6-3 to TRBJ1-2; possibly TRBD1 for D (6 bases). The V gene's germline CDR1 is MNHEY and CDR2 SVGEGT. The CDR3 length is 13 residues. V was clipped by 1 base and J by 7 bases, with 10 bases between them. The CDR3 DNA follows: TGTGCCAGCAGTTACTTCACAGGGTCTGGCTACACCTTC. Residues: CASSYFTGSGYTF.

The V and J genes are TRBV6-5 and TRBJ2-5; TRBD1 might be the D (6 bases). Germline V gene sequence: CDR1 MNHEY, CDR2 SVGAGI. The CDR3 totals 14 residues. Trimming cost V 0 bases and J 5 bases, with 10 bases left between them. CDR3 sequence (DNA): TGTGCCAGCAGTTACTCGGCAGGGGTGGAGACCCAGTACTTC. Its translation: CASSYSAGVETQYF.